The sequence of this T cell receptor beta chain was determined in a study of CD8+ T cells in alopecia areata. As for the study in general: Those treated were given oral tofacitinib at 5 to 10 mg twice daily.

Extracted RNA was reverse transcribed into cDNA, the sequencing template. Libraries were prepared by immunoSEQ multiplex PCR; TCRdb keeps only in-frame clonotypes and omits some of them. This sample carries 160,000 or so clones, 45% to 55% of them seen once, and the ten largest clones take approximately 20%. About this clone: Its antigen is currently unknown.

Broader study findings: Scalp sample data also include resident alphabeta T cells from normal skin. Relative to normal scalp, lesional scalp, especially alopecia totalis/universalis, showed higher clonality.

The starting material was CD8+ T cells sorted from blood, obtained at week 0. The sequence derives from a human donor with alopecia areata.

CDR3 in amino acids: CSVDGPTGELFF. CDR3 sequence (DNA): TGCAGCGTTGATGGACCCACCGGGGAGCTGTTTTTT. This chain links TRBV29-1 with TRBJ2-2; D is unresolved. Germline V gene data show CDR1 as SQVTM and CDR2 as ANQGSEA. The CDR3 has 12 amino acids. The V and J ends lost 3 bases and 4 bases respectively, with 6 bases between them.